This record looks at one TCR beta chain sequence and its context. This specimen comes from a study of blood T cell repertoires in COVID-19. The overall study: Sites across the United States, Italy and Spain contributed samples from acute and convalescent COVID-19. T cells, B-cell-depleted T cells, or PBMCs supplied cDNA or gDNA.

Per the original methods: Nucleated cell number was recorded as an estimate derived from reference gene primer amplification. The protocol was immunoSEQ multiplex PCR, while the TCRdb copy is restricted to in-frame clones and leaves out a portion. The DNA gave D and trimming, while V, J and clone size come from that table. The sample holds 120,000 or so clones, 70% to 90% seen once. CDR1 and CDR2 (germline): SGHRS, YFSETQ. Trimming shortened V by 0 bases and J by 5 bases, and 11 bases separated the two germline ends. This CDR3 is built from 15 residues. V usage is TRBV5-1 and J usage is TRBJ2-2; TRBD1 is a possible D gene (6 bases). The TCR was taken from a man between 45 and 60 years old with acute or convalescent COVID-19. The sample was peripheral blood. In nucleotides, the CDR3 is TGCGCCAGCAGCTTGGCAGGGGCTGAAACCGGGGAGCTGTTTTTT. This encodes CASSLAGAETGELFF.